The entry that follows covers one T cell receptor beta chain sequence. The CDR3 runs 16 residues. Germline lookup yields CDR1 SGDLS and CDR2 YYNGEE. J gave up 4 bases and V 0 bases, and 5 bases lay outside the gene matches. This record belongs to a study of blood T cell repertoires in COVID-19. At the level of the study: Sites across the United States, Italy and Spain contributed samples from acute and convalescent COVID-19. PBMCs, B-cell-depleted T cells, or T cells were the source of the cDNA or gDNA that made up the material.

Original analysis: It was from reference gene primer amplification that nucleated cell counts were estimated. The assay was immunoSEQ multiplex PCR, and TCRdb's table has in-frame clones only and misses some. V and J calls and clone size are given by that table; D and trimming were obtained from the DNA. The sample includes roughly 150,000 clones, approximately 92% of them seen just once. V and J are TRBV9 and TRBJ2-2; 8 bases are a match to TRBD2. This TCR derives from a woman aged 40 to 50 with acute or convalescent COVID-19. Sequenced input: peripheral blood. The CDR3: CASSVDLAGATGELFF. CDR3 bases: TGTGCCAGCAGCGTAGACCTAGCGGGCGCCACCGGGGAGCTGTTTTTT.